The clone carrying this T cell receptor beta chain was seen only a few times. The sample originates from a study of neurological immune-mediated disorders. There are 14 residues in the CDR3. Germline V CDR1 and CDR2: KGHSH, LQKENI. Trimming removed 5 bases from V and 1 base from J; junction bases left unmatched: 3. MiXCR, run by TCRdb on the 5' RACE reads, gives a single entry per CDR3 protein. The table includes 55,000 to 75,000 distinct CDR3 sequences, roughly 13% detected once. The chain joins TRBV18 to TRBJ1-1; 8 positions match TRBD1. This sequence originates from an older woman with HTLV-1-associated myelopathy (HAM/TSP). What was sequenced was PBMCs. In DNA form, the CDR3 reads TGTGCCAGCTCAGGACAGGGACAGAACACTGAAGCTTTCTTT. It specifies CASSGQGQNTEAFF.